The TCR beta chain described here comes from a study of breast tumors, draining lymph nodes, adjacent tissues. Axillary draining lymph nodes of breast cancer patients supplied the node samples. This clonotype showed up many times. The antigen is not known. Germline values: CDR1 MNHEY, CDR2 SVGEGT. This CDR3 spans 14 amino acids. V lost 2 bases and J 1 base, leaving 5 bases between the germline ends. TCRdb passed the multiplex PCR reads through MiXCR, listing each CDR3 protein once. Of tens of thousands of distinct CDR3 sequences listed, about 21% are singletons. Study-wide results and caveats: Tumor repertoires ranked between lymph nodes and nontumor tissue in diversity, with V and J gene preferences. Findings are consistent with lymph node origin and intratumoral expansion of most tumor T cells. The lymph node origin of tumor T cells was framed as consistent with a hypothesis, not demonstrated. Luminal-like breast cancer showed significantly higher tumor–nontumor repertoire similarity than basal-like.

The J gene is TRBJ2-2, the V gene TRBV6-2 or TRBV6-3; D gene uncertain. The sample consisted of axillary lymph node tissue. The clonotype comes from a female donor with breast cancer. Some clones in this sample may be carry-over from other donors' samples. CDR3 nucleotide sequence: TGTGCCAGCAGTTACAGCAGGAACACCGGGGAGCTGTTTTTT. This codes for CASSYSRNTGELFF.